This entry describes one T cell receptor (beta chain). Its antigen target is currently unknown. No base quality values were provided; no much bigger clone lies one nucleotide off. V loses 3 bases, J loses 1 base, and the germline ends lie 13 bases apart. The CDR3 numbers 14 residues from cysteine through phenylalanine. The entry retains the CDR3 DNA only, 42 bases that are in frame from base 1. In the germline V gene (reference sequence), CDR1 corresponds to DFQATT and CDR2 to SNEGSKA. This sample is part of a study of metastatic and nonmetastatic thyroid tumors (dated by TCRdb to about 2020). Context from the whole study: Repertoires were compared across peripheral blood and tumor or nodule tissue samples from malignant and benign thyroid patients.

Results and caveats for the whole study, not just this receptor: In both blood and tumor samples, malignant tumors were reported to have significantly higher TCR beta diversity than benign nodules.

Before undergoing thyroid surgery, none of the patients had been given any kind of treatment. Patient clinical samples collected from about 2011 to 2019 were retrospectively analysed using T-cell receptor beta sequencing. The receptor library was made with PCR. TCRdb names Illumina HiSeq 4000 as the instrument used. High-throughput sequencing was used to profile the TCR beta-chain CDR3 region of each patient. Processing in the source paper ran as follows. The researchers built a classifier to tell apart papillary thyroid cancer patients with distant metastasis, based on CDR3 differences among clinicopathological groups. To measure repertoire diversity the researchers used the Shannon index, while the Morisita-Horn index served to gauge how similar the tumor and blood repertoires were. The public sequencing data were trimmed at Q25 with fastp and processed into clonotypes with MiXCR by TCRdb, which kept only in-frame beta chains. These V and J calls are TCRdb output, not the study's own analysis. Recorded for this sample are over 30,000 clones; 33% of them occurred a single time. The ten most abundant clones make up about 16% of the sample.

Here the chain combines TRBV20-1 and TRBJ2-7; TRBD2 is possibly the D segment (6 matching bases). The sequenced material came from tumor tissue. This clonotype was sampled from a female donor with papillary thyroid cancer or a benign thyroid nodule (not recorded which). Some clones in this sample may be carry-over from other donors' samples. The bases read TGCAGTGCTAGTTGGGCGGGATCATCCTACGAGCAGTACTTC. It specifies CSASWAGSSYEQYF.